A selection of T cell receptor beta chains follows, all from one sample in a study of cytomegalovirus exposure and HLA in healthy donors. Produced via immunoSEQ multiplex PCR; TCRdb's table is partial and in-frame only. The sample has 100,000 to 150,000 clones, around 77% seen once. Material: PBMCs. The receptors originated from a woman aged 60 to 75 in good health and CMV-seronegative. CDR3s include the opening cysteine and the closing phenylalanine or tryptophan. A D gene is named only where the DNA matches it firmly. Size is stated for part of the rows, as once, few or many counts, or as a class when the clone is expanded.

cdr3_aa	cdr3_nt	v_call	j_call	d_call	clone_size
CASSLLWQGIYEQYF	TGTGCCAGCAGCTTGCTGTGGCAGGGTATCTACGAGCAGTACTTC	TRBV5-5	TRBJ2-7	.	.
CASSPRDREPDTQYF	TGTGCCAGCAGCCCGCGGGACAGGGAGCCAGATACGCAGTATTTT	TRBV7-9	TRBJ2-3	TRBD1	.
CASSLAPSLRTSVYQETQYF	TGCGCCAGCAGCTTGGCTCCTTCGCTCCGGACTAGCGTGTACCAAGAGACCCAGTACTTC	TRBV5-1	TRBJ2-5	TRBD2	.
CASSEARGLAVDTQYF	TGTGCCAGCAGCGAAGCCCGAGGACTAGCGGTAGATACGCAGTATTTT	TRBV7-3	TRBJ2-3	TRBD2	.
CASSPGQGISTF	TGTGCCAGCAGCCCCGGACAGGGAATTTCTACCTTC	TRBV7-3	TRBJ1-2	TRBD1	few
CASSISTGVSYEQYF	TGTGCCAGTAGTATATCGACGGGAGTCTCCTACGAGCAGTACTTC	TRBV19	TRBJ2-7	.	.
CASSSRGISGNTIYF	TGTGCCAGCAGCTCCCGGGGTATCTCTGGAAACACCATATATTTT	TRBV11-2	TRBJ1-3	.	.
CASSLQGGRGDTQYF	TGCGCCAGCAGCTTGCAGGGAGGGCGGGGAGATACGCAGTATTTT	TRBV5-1	TRBJ2-3	TRBD2	.
CASSSPGGENQPQHF	TGTGCCAGCAGTTCCCCCGGGGGGGAGAATCAGCCCCAGCATTTT	TRBV28	TRBJ1-5	.	.
CASSLREGGYNSPLHF	TGCGCCAGCAGCTTGAGGGAGGGAGGCTATAATTCACCCCTCCACTTT	TRBV5-1	TRBJ1-6	.	.
CASSLQGGGSYEQYF	TGTGCCAGCAGCTTACAGGGCGGTGGCTCCTACGAGCAGTACTTC	TRBV7-3	TRBJ2-7	.	.
CASSSGQVPYYEQYF	TGTGCCAGCAGTTCAGGACAGGTGCCCTACTACGAGCAGTACTTC	TRBV28	TRBJ2-7	TRBD1	few
CASSSGPVRGDTQYF	TGTGCCAGCAGCTCCGGACCGGTACGGGGAGATACGCAGTATTTT	TRBV7-3	TRBJ2-3	.	.
CSSSSTGNEQYF	TGTTCCAGCAGCTCAACGGGGAACGAGCAGTACTTC	TRBV7-9	TRBJ2-7	.	.
CASSLLRDEQYF	TGCGCCAGCAGCTTGCTCAGGGACGAGCAGTACTTC	TRBV5-1	TRBJ2-7	.	.
CASSLASGGGEQFF	TGTGCCAGCAGTTTGGCTAGCGGGGGAGGTGAGCAGTTCTTC	TRBV27	TRBJ2-1	TRBD2	.